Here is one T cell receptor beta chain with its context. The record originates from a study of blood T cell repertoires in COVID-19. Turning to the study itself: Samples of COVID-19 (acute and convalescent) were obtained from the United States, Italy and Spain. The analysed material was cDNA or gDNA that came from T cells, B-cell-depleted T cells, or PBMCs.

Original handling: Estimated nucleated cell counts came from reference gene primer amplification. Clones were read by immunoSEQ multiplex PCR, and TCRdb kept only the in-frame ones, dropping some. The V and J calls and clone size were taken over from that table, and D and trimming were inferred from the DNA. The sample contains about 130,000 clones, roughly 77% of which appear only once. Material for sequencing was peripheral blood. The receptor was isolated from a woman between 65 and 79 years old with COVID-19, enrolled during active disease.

CDR3 DNA sequence: TGTGCCTGGAGTGTACTGGGACAGGGGGCAAGTCAGCCCCAGCATTTT. Translating it yields CAWSVLGQGASQPQHF. The chain uses TRBV30 and TRBJ1-5, with 12 bases lining up with TRBD1. The V segment lost 0 bases and the J segment 6 bases; nucleotides outside the gene matches: 6. Germline loops: CDR1 GTSNPN, CDR2 SVGIG (reference sequence). The CDR3 sequence is 16 residues long.